Here is one TCR beta chain with its context. Its antigen remains unidentified. When the RNA was reverse transcribed, random hexamers were used with an input of about 0.45 to 1 ug. TCRdb fed the immunoSEQ multiplex PCR reads into MiXCR, producing one record per CDR3 protein. The table shows approximately 220,000 distinct CDR3 sequences, with approximately 95% occurring only once. The sample is drawn from a study of CD8 T cells in Susac syndrome. Germline V gene sequence: CDR1 SGHTA, CDR2 FQGNSA. The CDR3 runs to 16 residues. Germline trimming cut 5 bases from V and 2 bases from J; bases unmatched to any gene: 10. It was treatment-naive patients with stable or active relapsing-remitting disease who made up the multiple sclerosis controls. General observations from the study: The study admitted that it had a relatively small number of individuals in its TCR sequencing and HLA analysis.

J is TRBJ2-3 and V is TRBV7-2, with 7 bases lining up with TRBD2. The source of this sequence is a human donor with multiple sclerosis. Sequenced material: CD4+ T cells from PBMCs. CDR3 amino acids: CASSQTAGDLTDTQYF. Written as DNA, the CDR3 is TGTGCCAGCAGCCAAACTGCGGGGGACCTCACAGATACGCAGTATTTT.